This TCR beta chain is from a study of T cell changes during pregnancy in multiple sclerosis. The method was immunoSEQ multiplex PCR; TCRdb's version includes in-frame clones alone and lacks a portion of them. The sample carries about 77,000 clones, approximately 90% recorded once. V was clipped by 2 bases and J by 8 bases, with 15 bases between them. Germline loops: CDR1 GTSNPN, CDR2 SVGIG (reference sequence). The CDR3 totals 14 residues. This clone was counted once. The receptor was isolated from a female donor with multiple sclerosis, enrolled in a pregnancy study. The sequences come from peripheral blood, collected before pregnancy. This chain uses TRBV30 with TRBJ1-4; D may be TRBD1 (6 bases). The CDR3 spells CAWSPGTRVEKLFF. CDR3 sequence (DNA): TGTGCCTGGAGTCCCGGGACACGGGTCGAAAAACTGTTTTTT.